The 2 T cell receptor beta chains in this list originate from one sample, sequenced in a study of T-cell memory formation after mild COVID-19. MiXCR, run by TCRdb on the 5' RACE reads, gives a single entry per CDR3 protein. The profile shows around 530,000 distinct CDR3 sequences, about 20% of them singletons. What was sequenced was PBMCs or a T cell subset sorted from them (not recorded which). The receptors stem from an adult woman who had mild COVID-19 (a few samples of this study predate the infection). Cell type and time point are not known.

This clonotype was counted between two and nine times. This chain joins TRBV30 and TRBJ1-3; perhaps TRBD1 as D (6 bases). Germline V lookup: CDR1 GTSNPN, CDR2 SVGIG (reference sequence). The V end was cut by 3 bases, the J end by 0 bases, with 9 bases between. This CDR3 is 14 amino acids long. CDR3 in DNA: TGTGCCTGGAGCGGGGACAACTCTGGAAACACCATATATTTT. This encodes CAWSGDNSGNTIYF. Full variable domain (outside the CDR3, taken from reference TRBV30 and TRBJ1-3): SQTIHQWPATLVQPVGSPLSLECTVEGTSNPNLYWYRQAAGRGLQLLFYSVGIGQISSEVPQNLSASRPQDRQFILSSKKLLLSDSGFYLCAWSGDNSGNTIYFGEGSWLTVV.

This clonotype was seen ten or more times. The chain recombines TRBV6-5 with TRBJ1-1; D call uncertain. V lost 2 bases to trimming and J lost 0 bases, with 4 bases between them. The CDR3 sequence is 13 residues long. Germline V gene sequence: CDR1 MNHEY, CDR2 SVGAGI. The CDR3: CASSYTVNTEAFF. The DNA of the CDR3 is TGTGCCAGCAGTTACACAGTGAACACTGAAGCTTTCTTT.